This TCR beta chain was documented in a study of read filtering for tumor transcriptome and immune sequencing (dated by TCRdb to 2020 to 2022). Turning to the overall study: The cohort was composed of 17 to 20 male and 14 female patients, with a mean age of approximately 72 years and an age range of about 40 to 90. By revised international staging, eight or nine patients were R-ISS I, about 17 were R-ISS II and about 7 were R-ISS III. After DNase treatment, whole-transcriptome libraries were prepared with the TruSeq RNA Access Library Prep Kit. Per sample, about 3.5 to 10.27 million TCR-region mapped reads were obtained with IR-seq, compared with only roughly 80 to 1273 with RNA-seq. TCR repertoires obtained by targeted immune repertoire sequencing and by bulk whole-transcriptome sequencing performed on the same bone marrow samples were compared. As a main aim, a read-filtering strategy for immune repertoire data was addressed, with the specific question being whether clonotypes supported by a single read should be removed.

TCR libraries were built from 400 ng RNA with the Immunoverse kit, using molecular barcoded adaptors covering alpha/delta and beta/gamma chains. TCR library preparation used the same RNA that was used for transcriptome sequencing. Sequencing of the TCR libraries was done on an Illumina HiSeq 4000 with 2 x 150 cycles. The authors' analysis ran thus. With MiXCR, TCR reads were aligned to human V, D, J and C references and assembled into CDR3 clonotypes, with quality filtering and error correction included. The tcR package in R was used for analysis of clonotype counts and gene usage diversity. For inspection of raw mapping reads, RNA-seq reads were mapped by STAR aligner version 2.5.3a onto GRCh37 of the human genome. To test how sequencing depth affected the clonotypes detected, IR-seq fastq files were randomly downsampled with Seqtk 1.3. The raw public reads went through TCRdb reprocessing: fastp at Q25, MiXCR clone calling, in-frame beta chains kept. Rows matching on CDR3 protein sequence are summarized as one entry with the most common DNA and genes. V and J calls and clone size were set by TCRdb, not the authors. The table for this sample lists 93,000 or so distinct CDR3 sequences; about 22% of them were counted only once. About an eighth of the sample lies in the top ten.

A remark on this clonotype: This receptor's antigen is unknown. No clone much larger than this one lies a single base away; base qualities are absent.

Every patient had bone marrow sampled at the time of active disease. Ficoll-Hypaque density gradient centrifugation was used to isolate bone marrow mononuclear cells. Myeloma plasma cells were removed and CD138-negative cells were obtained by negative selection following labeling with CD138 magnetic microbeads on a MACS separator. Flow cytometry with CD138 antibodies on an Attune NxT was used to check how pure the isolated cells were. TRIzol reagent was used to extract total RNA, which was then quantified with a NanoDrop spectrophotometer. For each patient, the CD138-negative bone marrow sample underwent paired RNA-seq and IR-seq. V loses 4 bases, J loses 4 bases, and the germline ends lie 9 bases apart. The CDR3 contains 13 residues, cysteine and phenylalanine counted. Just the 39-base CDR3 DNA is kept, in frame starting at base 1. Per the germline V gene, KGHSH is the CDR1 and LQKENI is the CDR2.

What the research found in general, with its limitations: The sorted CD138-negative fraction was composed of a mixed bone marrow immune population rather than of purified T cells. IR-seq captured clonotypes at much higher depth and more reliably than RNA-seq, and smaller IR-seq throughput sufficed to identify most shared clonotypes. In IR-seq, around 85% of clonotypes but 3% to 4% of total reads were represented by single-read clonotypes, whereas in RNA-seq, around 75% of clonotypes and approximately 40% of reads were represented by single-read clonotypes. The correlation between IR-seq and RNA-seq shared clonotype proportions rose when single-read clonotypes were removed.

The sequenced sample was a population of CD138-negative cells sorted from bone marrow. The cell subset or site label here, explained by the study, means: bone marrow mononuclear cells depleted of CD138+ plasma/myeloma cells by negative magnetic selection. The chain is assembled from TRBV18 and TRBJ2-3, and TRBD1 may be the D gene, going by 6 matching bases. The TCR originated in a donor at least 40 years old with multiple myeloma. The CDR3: CASSRTDSDTQYF. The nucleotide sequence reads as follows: TGTGCCAGCTCACGGACAGACTCAGATACGCAGTATTTT.